This T cell receptor beta chain originates from a study of blood T cell repertoires in COVID-19. Study as a whole: From T cells, B-cell-depleted T cells, or PBMCs came the material, which was cDNA or gDNA.

TCRdb keeps only in-frame clones here, not all; method: immunoSEQ multiplex PCR. The sample contains over 450,000 clones, about 89% of which appear only once. Sequences were obtained from peripheral blood. This sequence originates from a woman between 45 and 60 years old with COVID-19, enrolled during active disease.

The CDR3 reads CASSSRYQPQHF. The CDR3 DNA reads TGTGCCAGCAGCTCTCGGTATCAGCCCCAGCATTTT. This rearrangement joins TRBV5-6 to TRBJ1-5; D is uncertain. Germline CDR1 reads SGHDT; CDR2 reads YYEEEE. CDR3 size: 12 residues. V lost 3 bases, J lost 5 bases, and 6 bases lay in between.